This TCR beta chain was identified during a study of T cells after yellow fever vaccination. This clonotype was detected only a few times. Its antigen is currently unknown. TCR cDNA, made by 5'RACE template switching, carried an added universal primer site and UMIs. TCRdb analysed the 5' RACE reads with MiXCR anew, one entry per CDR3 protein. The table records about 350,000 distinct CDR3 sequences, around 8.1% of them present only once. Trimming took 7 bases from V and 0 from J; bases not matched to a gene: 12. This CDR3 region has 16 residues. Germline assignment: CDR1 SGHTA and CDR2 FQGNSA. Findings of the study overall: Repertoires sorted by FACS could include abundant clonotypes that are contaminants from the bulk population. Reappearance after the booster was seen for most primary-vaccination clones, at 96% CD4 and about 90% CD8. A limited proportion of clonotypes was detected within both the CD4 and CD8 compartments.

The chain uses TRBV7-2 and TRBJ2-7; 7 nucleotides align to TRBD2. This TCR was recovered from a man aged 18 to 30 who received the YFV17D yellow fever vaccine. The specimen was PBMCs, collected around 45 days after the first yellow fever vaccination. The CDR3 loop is CASTPWAGDSSYEQYF. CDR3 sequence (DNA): TGTGCCAGCACCCCATGGGCGGGGGATAGCTCCTACGAGCAGTACTTC.